The rows below give T cell receptor beta chains drawn from one sample of a study of early T cells in non-severe SARS-CoV-2 infection. TCRdb analysed the 5' RACE reads with MiXCR anew, one entry per CDR3 protein. The repertoire includes 45,000 to 65,000 distinct CDR3 sequences, 9% to 9.5% of them detected once, and approximately 4% sits in the top ten. Material: whole blood. The receptors were sampled from an adult who was a healthcare worker with PCR-confirmed SARS-CoV-2 infection or an uninfected control (not recorded which). Both conserved end residues are part of each CDR3. A D gene is named only where the DNA matches it firmly. Clone size reads once, few, many, or a class if the clone is expanded.

TRBD1,TRBV27,many,14,TRBJ1-1,TGTGCCAGCAGTTTAAGACAGGGTAACACTGAAGCTTTCTTT,CASSLRQGNTEAFF
-,TRBV7-8,many,15,TRBJ2-1,TGTGCCAGCAGCACCCGACTAGGATCTGGTCCTGAGCAGTTCTTC,CASSTRLGSGPEQFF
-,TRBV19,many,16,TRBJ1-5,TGTGCCAGTAGTTCCCTCTCGTCGGGTTGGAATCAGCCCCAGCATTTT,CASSSLSSGWNQPQHF
-,TRBV7-2,many,14,TRBJ1-6,TGTGCCAGCAGCTTACAAAGGGGAAATTCACCCCTCCACTTT,CASSLQRGNSPLHF
TRBD2,TRBV7-3,many,18,TRBJ2-4,TGTGCCAGCAGCTTAACGGGAGTAACGCTAGCGGGAGTGAACATTCAGTACTTC,CASSLTGVTLAGVNIQYF
-,TRBV21-1,many,14,TRBJ2-2,TGTGCCAGCAGCAAAGACAGCGGCTTTGGGGAGCTGTTTTTT,CASSKDSGFGELFF
TRBD2,TRBV20-1,few,16,TRBJ2-3,TGCAGTGCTTCTTCGGGACTAGTAGGTGCAGGAGATACGCAGTATTTT,CSASSGLVGAGDTQYF
TRBD1,TRBV19,many,14,TRBJ2-7,TGTGCCAGTAGTCCGACAGGGGGATTTTACGAGCAGTACTTC,CASSPTGGFYEQYF
TRBD1,TRBV7-9,many,15,TRBJ1-6,TGTGCCAGCAGTCGTACAGGGGGTGGTAATTCACCCCTCCACTTT,CASSRTGGGNSPLHF
-,TRBV9,many,12,TRBJ2-3,TGTGCCAGCAGCTCCCGGACAGATACGCAGTATTTT,CASSSRTDTQYF
-,TRBV6-5,many,15,TRBJ2-3,TGTGCCAGCAGGGCGCAGGGGTTCACCACAGATACGCAGTATTTT,CASRAQGFTTDTQYF
TRBD2,TRBV7-3,many,16,TRBJ2-3,TGTGCCAGCAGCTTAAGACTAGCGGGACCGGAGGATACGCAGTATTTT,CASSLRLAGPEDTQYF
-,TRBV6-1,once,12,TRBJ2-3,TGTGCCAGCCGGGATTTAACAGATACGCAGTATTTT,CASRDLTDTQYF
-,TRBV6-1,few,14,TRBJ1-1,TGTGCCAGCATTATCGACAGCATGAACACTGAAGCTTTCTTT,CASIIDSMNTEAFF